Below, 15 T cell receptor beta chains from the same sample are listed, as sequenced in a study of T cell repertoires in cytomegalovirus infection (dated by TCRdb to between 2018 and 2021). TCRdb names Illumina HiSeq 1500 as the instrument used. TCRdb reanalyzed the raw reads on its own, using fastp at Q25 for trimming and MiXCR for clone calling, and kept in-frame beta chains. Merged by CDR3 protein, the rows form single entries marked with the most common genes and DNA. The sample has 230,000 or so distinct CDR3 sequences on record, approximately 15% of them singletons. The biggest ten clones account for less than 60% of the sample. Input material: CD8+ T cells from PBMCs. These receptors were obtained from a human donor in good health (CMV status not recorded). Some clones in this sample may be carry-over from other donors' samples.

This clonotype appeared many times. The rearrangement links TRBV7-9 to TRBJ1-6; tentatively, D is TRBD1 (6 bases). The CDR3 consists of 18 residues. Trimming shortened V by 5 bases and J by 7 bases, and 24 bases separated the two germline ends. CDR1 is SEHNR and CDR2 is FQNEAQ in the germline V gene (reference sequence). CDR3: CASSGPRGGSEPNSPLHF. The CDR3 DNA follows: TGTGCCAGCAGCGGCCCGCGGGGGGGCTCGGAGCCAAATTCACCCCTCCACTTT.

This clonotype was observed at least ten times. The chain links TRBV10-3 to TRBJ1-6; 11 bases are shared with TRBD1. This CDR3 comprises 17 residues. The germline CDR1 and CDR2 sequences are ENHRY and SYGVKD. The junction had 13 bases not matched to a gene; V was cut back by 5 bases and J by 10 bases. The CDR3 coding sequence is TGTGCCATCAGTTCCGGGACAGGGGGAGTGGGTAGATCACCCCTCCACTTT. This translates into CAISSGTGGVGRSPLHF.

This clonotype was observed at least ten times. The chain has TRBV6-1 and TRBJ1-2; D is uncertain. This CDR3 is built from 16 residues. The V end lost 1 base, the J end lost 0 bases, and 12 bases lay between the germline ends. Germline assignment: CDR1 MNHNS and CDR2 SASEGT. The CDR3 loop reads CASSEEAGSANYGYTF. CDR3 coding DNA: TGTGCCAGCAGTGAAGAGGCGGGGTCCGCTAACTATGGCTACACCTTC.

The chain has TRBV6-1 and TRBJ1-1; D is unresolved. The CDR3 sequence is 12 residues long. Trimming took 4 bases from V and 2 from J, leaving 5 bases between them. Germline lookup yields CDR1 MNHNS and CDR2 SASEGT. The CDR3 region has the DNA TGTGCCAGCAGTGGGATCAACACTGAAGCTTTCTTT. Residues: CASSGINTEAFF.

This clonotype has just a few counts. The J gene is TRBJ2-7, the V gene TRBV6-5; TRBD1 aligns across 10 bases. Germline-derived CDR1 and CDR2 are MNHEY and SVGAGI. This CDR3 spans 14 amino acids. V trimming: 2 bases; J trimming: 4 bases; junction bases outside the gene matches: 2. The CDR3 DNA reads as TGTGCCAGCAGTTACGGGACAGGGGATTACGAGCAGTACTTC. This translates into CASSYGTGDYEQYF.

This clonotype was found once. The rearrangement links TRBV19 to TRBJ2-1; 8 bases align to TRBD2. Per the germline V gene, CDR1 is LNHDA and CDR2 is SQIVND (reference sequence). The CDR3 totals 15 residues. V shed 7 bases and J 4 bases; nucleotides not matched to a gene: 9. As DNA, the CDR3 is TGTGCCAGTACCCAAGCGGGGGAAGGTTACAATGAGCAGTTCTTC. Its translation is CASTQAGEGYNEQFF.

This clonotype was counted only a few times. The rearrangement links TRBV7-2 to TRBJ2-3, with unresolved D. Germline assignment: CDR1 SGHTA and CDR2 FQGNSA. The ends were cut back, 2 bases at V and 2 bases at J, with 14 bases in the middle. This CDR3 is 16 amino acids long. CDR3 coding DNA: TGTGCCAGCAGCTTAAAGGGCCCAATACTCACAGATACGCAGTATTTT. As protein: CASSLKGPILTDTQYF.

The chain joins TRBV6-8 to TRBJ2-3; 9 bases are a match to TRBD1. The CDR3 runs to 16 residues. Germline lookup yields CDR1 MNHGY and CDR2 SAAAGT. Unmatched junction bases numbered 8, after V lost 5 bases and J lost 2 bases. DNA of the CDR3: TGTGCCAGCAGTCCCTGGACAGGGGTGATCACAGATACGCAGTATTTT. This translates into CASSPWTGVITDTQYF.

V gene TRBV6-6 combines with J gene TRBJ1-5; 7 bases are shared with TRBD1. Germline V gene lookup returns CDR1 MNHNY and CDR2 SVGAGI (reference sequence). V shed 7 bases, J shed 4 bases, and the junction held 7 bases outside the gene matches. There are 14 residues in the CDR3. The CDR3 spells CASTQDRVNQPQHF. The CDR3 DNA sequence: TGTGCCAGCACCCAAGACAGGGTTAATCAGCCCCAGCATTTT.

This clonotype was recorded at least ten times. The DNA of the CDR3 is TGTGCCAGCAGCTTAGATCAGGGGCGGGTAGTGAACACTGAAGCTTTCTTT. The encoded protein is CASSLDQGRVVNTEAFF. The gene calls are TRBV7-2 and TRBJ1-1, with D possibly TRBD1 on 6 matching bases. The CDR3 runs to 17 residues. V was cut by 1 base and J by 0 bases, with 15 bases left in between. The germline V gene has CDR1 SGHTA and CDR2 FQGNSA.

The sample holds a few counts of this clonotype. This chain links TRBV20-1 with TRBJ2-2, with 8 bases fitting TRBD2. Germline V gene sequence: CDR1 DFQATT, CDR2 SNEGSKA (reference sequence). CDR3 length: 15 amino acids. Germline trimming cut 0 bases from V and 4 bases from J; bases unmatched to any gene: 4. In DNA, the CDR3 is TGCAGTGCTAGAGATAGCGGGGAGGCCACCGGGGAGCTGTTTTTT. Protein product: CSARDSGEATGELFF.

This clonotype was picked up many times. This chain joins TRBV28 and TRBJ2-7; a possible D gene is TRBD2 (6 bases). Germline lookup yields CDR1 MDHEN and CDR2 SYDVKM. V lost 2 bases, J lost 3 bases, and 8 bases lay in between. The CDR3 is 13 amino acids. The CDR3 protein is CASSLGTFYEQYF. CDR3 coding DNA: TGTGCCAGCAGTTTAGGGACTTTCTACGAGCAGTACTTC.

CDR3 nucleotides: TGTGCCAACAGCGCGATGATGGAGAACACTGAAGCTTTCTTT. It encodes CANSAMMENTEAFF. This sequence joins TRBV12-3 or TRBV12-4 and TRBJ1-1; D unresolved. V lost 10 bases, J lost 1 base, and 16 bases lay in between. CDR3 length: 14 residues.

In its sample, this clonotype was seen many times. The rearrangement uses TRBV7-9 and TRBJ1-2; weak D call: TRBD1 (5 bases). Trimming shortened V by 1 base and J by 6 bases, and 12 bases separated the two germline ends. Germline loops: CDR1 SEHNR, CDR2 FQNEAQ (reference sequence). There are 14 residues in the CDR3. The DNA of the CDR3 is TGTGCCAGCAGCTTAGGGGCAGGGTATGATGGCTACACCTTC. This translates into CASSLGAGYDGYTF.

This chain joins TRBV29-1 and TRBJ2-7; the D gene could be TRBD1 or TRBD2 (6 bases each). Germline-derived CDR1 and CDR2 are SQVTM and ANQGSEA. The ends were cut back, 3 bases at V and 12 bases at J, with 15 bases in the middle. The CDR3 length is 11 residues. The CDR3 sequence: CSVEVWGAAYF. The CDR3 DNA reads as TGCAGCGTTGAGGTTTGGGGGGCCGCGTACTTC.